This T cell receptor beta chain is drawn from a study of T cell responses to AZD1222 COVID-19 vaccine. Study outcomes and limitations: Nearly half of the spike-specific TCRs reportedly recognize variant regions that carry no mutations. At baseline, just a handful of AZD1222 recipients tested seropositive.

Produced via immunoSEQ multiplex PCR; TCRdb's table is partial and in-frame only. The sample has 150,000 or so clones, 90% to 95% seen once. Regarding this clone: The antigen is not known.

Trimming cost V 3 bases and J 2 bases, with 7 bases left between them. The CDR3 totals 13 residues. This sequence was found in an adult in good health. The sample consisted of peripheral blood, taken on day 0 of AZD1222 vaccination. V and J are TRBV12-3 or TRBV12-4 and TRBJ1-2; D unclear. This CDR3 is CASSFAANYGYTF. CDR3 bases: TGTGCCAGCAGTTTTGCGGCCAACTATGGCTACACCTTC.